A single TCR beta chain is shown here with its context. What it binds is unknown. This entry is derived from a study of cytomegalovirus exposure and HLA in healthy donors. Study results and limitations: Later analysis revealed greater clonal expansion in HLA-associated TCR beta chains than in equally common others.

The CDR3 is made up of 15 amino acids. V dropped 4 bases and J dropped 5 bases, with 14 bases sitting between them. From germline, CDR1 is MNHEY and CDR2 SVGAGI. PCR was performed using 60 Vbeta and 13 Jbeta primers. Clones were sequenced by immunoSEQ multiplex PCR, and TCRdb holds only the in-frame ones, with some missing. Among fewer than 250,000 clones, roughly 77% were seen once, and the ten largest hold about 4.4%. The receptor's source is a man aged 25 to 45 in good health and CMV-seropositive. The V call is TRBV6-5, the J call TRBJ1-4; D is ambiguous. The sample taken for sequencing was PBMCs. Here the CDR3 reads CASSSRGALNEKLFF. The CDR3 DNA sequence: TGTGCCAGCAGTTCCCGAGGAGCGCTGAATGAAAAACTGTTTTTT.